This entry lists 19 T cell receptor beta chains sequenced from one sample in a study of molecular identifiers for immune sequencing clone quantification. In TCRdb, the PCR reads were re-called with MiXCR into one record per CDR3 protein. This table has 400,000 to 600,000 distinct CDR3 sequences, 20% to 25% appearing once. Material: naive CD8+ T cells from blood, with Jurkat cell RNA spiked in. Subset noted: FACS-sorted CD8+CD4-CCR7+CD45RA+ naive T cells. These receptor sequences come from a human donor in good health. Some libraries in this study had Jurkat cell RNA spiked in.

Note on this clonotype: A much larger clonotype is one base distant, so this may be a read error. CDR3 sequence (DNA): TGTGCCAGCAGCTTTCCCCTCCCACAGACAGTCGAGACCCAGTACTTC. Translated, it gives CASSFPLPQTVETQYF. The chain carries TRBV7-8 and TRBJ2-5, with D possibly TRBD1 on 5 matching bases. Germline CDR1 is SGHVS and CDR2 is FQNEAQ. V shed 3 bases and J shed 5 bases, with 19 bases lying between them. The CDR3 has 16 residues.

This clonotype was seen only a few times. The CDR3 sequence: CSVTGNYEQYF. The CDR3 DNA follows: TGCAGCGTTACGGGGAACTACGAGCAGTACTTC. This chain links TRBV29-1 with TRBJ2-7; maybe TRBD2 (5 bases). V was pared by 5 bases and J by 3 bases, with 8 bases between. The CDR3 is 11 amino acids. In germline, CDR1 is SQVTM, CDR2 ANQGSEA.

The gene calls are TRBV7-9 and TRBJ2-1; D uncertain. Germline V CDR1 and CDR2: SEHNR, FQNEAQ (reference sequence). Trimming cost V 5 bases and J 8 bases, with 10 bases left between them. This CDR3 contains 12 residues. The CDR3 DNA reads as TGTGCCAGCAGCCCTCTTGTGGATGAGCAGTTCTTC. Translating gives CASSPLVDEQFF.

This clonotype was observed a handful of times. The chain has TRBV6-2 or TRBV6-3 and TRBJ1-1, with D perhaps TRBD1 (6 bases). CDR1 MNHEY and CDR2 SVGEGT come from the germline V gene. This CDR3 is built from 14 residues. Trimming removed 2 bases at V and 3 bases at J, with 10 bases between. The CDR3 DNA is TGTGCCAGCAGTTACGGGGGGGCGTACACTGAAGCTTTCTTT. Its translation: CASSYGGAYTEAFF.

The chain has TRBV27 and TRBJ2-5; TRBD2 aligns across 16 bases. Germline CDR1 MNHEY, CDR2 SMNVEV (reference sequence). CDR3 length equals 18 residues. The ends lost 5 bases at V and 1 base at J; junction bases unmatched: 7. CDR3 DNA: TGTGCCAGCAGTCCCGGGACTAGCGGGAGGGCCTTCCAAGAGACCCAGTACTTC. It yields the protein CASSPGTSGRAFQETQYF.

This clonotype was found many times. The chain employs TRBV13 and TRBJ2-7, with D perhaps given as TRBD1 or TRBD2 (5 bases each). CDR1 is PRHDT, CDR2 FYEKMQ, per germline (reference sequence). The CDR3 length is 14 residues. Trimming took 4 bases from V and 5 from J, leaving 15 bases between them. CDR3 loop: CASSSGTGGHEQYF. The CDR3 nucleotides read TGTGCCAGCAGCTCTGGGACCGGCGGCCACGAGCAGTACTTC.

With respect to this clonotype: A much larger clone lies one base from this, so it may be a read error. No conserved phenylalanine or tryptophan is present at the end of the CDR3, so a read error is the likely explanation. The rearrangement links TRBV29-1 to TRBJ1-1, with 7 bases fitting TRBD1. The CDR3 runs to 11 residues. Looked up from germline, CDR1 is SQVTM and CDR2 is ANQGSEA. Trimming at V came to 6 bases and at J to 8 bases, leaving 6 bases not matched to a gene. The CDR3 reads CSVHRGLEAFS. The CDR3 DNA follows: TGCAGCGTGCACAGGGGACTCGAAGCTTTCTCT.

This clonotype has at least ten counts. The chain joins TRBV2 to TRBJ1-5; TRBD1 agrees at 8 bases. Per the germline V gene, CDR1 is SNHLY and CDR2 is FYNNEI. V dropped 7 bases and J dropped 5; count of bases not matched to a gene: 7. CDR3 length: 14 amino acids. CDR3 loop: CASKGAGGHQPQHF. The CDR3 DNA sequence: TGTGCCAGCAAGGGAGCAGGGGGCCATCAGCCCCAGCATTTT.

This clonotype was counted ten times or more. The CDR3 spells CASSYSTSVVIYEQYF. The CDR3, as DNA: TGTGCCAGCAGTTACTCTACTAGCGTCGTCATCTACGAGCAGTACTTC. The chain couples TRBV6-2 or TRBV6-3 to TRBJ2-7, with 7 nucleotides matching TRBD2. CDR3 length equals 16 residues. Germline trimming cut 0 bases from V and 3 bases from J; bases unmatched to any gene: 8. Germline V gene lookup returns CDR1 MNHEY and CDR2 SVGEGT.

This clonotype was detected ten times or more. For the CDR3, the DNA is TGTGCCAGCAGTTTAGGACTACCAAGCTCCTACGAGCAGTACTTC. It specifies CASSLGLPSSYEQYF. The rearrangement uses TRBV28 and TRBJ2-7; D perhaps matches TRBD2 (6 bases). In germline, CDR1 is MDHEN, CDR2 SYDVKM. This CDR3 is built from 15 residues. Trimming removed 2 bases at V and 0 bases at J, with 11 bases between.

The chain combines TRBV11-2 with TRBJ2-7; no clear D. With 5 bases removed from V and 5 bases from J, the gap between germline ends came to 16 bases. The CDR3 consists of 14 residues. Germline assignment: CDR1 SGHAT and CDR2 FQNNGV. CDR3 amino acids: CASSPPYRVNEQYF. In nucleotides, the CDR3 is TGTGCCAGCAGCCCCCCATACCGGGTGAACGAGCAGTACTTC.

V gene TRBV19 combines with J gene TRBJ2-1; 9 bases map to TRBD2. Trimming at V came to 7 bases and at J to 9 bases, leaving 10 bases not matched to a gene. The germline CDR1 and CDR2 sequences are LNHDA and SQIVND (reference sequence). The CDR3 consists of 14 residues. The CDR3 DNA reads TGTGCCAGTACTCTAATAGCGGGAGCCAGTGAGCAGTTCTTC. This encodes CASTLIAGASEQFF.

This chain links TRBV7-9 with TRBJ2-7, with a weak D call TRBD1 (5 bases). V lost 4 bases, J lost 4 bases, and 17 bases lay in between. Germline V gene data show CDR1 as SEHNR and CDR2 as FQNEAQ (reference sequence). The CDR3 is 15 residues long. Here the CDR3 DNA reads TGTGCCAGCAGCTCACACGCAGGGTATCCTTACGAGCAGTACTTC. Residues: CASSSHAGYPYEQYF.

The CDR3 reads CASTHPGLAGGGLDTQYF. CDR3 coding DNA: TGTGCCAGCACTCACCCGGGACTAGCGGGGGGAGGGTTAGATACGCAGTATTTT. The chain couples TRBV2 to TRBJ2-3; 15 bases align to TRBD2. V lost 7 bases, J lost 5 bases, and 13 bases stayed unmatched. The CDR3 is made up of 18 amino acids. CDR1 and CDR2 (germline): SNHLY, FYNNEI.

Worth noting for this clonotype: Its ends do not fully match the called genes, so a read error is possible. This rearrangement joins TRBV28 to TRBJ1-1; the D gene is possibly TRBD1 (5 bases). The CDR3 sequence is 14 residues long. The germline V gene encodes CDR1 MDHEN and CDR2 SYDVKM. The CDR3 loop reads CAGSERGVNTEAFF. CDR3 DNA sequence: TGTGCCGGCAGTGAGAGGGGCGTAAACACTGAAGCTTTCTTT.

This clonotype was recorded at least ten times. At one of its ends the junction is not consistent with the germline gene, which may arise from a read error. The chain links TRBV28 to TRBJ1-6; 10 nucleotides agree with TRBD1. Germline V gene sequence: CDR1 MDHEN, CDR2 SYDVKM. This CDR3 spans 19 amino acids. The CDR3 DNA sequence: TGTGCCAGCAGTTTTGCCGGGACAGGGGCCAGCTCCTATAATTCATCCCTCCACTTT. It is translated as CASSFAGTGASSYNSSLHF.

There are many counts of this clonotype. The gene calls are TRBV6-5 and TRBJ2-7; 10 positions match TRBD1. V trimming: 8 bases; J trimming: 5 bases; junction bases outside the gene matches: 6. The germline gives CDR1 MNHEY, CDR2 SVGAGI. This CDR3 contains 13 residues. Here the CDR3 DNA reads TGTGCCAGCTACGGACAGGGGGTAAACGAGCAGTACTTC. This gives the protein CASYGQGVNEQYF.

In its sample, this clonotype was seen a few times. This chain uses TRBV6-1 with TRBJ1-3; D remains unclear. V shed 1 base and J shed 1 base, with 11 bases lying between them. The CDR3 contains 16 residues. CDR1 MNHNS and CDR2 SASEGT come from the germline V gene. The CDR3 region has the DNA TGTGCCAGCAGTGAAGGACGACCAGTGTCTGGAAACACCATATATTTT. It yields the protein CASSEGRPVSGNTIYF.

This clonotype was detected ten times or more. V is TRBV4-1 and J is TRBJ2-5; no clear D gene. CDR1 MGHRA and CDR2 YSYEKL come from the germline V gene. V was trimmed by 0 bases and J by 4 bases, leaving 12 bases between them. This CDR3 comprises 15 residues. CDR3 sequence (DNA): TGCGCCAGCAGCCAAGATCATCTCCCCGGAGAGACCCAGTACTTC. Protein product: CASSQDHLPGETQYF.